Below, 3 T cell receptor beta chains from the same sample are listed, as sequenced in a study of blood T cell repertoires in COVID-19. Assay used: immunoSEQ multiplex PCR; TCRdb lists only in-frame clones, some missing. The sample yields 400,000 to 500,000 clones, approximately 91% seen once. Sequencing used PBMCs or T cells enriched from blood (not recorded which). The receptors derive from a woman under 30 who had been exposed to COVID-19.

The rearrangement uses TRBV15 and TRBJ2-7, with TRBD2 matching over 8 bases. The length of the CDR3 is 20 residues. Trimming cost V 0 bases and J 0 bases; bases outside gene matches: 16. Germline lookup yields CDR1 LNHNV and CDR2 YYDKDF (reference sequence). Here the CDR3 reads CATSREIMGSGTSGSYEQYF. CDR3 coding DNA: TGTGCCACCAGCAGAGAAATTATGGGGTCAGGAACTAGCGGCTCCTACGAGCAGTACTTC.

The J gene is TRBJ2-1, the V gene TRBV28, with a tentative D call TRBD2 (5 bases). V was pared by 6 bases and J by 2 bases, with 11 bases between. The CDR3 loop spans 14 amino acids. CDR1 and CDR2 from the germline V gene are MDHEN and SYDVKM. Here the CDR3 reads CASRLAVPYNEQFF. CDR3 DNA: TGTGCCAGCAGGCTAGCTGTTCCCTACAATGAGCAGTTCTTC.

This sequence joins TRBV7-6 and TRBJ2-5, with 11 bases aligning to TRBD2. CDR3 length equals 17 residues. The V gene end was trimmed by 0 bases and the J gene end by 4 bases; junction bases not matched to a gene: 7. Germline assignment: CDR1 SGHVS and CDR2 FNYEAQ. In DNA form, the CDR3 reads TGTGCCAGCAGCTTAGCGTTGGCTAGCGGGGGGTTAGAGACCCAGTACTTC. As protein: CASSLALASGGLETQYF.